A selection of T cell receptor beta chains follows, all from one sample in a study of blood T cell repertoires in COVID-19. The data were produced by immunoSEQ multiplex PCR, yet TCRdb's version contains in-frame clones alone and is incomplete. This table has some 330,000 clones, approximately 92% appearing once. Input material: PBMCs or T cells enriched from blood (not recorded which). The source is a woman aged 25 to 39 who had recovered from COVID-19. The CDR3 runs from the conserved cysteine through the conserved F or W. Each record gives: J gene, V gene, D gene, clone size, CDR3 DNA, CDR3 protein. A D gene is named only where the DNA matches it firmly. Where a row states a size, it is once, few, many or the class of an expanded clone; other rows omit it.

TRBJ2-1 | TRBV7-3 | NA | NA | TGTGCCAGCCGAAGGGCGGGGGCGCCCTTTAATGAGCAGTTCTTC | CASRRAGAPFNEQFF
TRBJ1-1 | TRBV28 | TRBD1 | NA | TGTGCCAGCAGTACCAAGACAGGGGCGAACACTGAAGCTTTCTTT | CASSTKTGANTEAFF
TRBJ2-1 | TRBV7-3 | NA | NA | TGTGCCAGCAGCTTCGGTCCGGGGAGCTCCTACAATGAGCAGTTCTTC | CASSFGPGSSYNEQFF
TRBJ1-1 | TRBV5-1 | NA | once | TGCGCCAGCAGCTTGGGGGGAGTTATGAACACTGAAGCTTTCTTT | CASSLGGVMNTEAFF
TRBJ1-1 | TRBV19 | NA | once | TGTGCCAGTAGTACCCCCATTCAGTTCACTGAAGCTTTCTTT | CASSTPIQFTEAFF
TRBJ2-3 | TRBV10-3 | TRBD2 | NA | TGTGCCGCCGGACTAGCGGGAGGGCCGGCGCAGTATTTT | CAAGLAGGPAQYF
TRBJ2-7 | TRBV14 | TRBD2 | NA | TGTGCCAGCAGCCCCCTACCGGGACTAGCGACCCTTCGGGGGACTTACGAGCAGTACTTC | CASSPLPGLATLRGTYEQYF
TRBJ2-3 | TRBV28 | TRBD2 | NA | TGTGCCAGCAGTCCCCGTAGCGGGAGGGGTCCGGATACGCAGTATTTT | CASSPRSGRGPDTQYF
TRBJ2-7 | TRBV6-2/TRBV6-3 | NA | few | TGTGCCAGCACTTATCAGGGGTACGAGCAGTACTTC | CASTYQGYEQYF
TRBJ2-7 | TRBV3-1/TRBV3-2 | TRBD2 | NA | TGTGCCAGCGGCAAGGCTGGACTAGCGGGCTACGAGCAGTACTTC | CASGKAGLAGYEQYF
TRBJ1-6 | TRBV5-1 | NA | NA | TGCGCCAGCAGCATACAAGGCGGTAACTATAATTCACCCCTCCACTTT | CASSIQGGNYNSPLHF
TRBJ1-2 | TRBV5-4 | NA | NA | TGTGCCAGCAGCTTGGCCAAGGGGGTTCCCTATGGCTACACCTTC | CASSLAKGVPYGYTF
TRBJ1-1 | TRBV6-5 | NA | NA | TGTGCCAGCAGACCCATGACCCAACCGAGGGCTTTCTTT | CASRPMTQPRAFF
TRBJ1-4 | TRBV6-5 | NA | NA | TGTGCCAGCAGTTTAGGGGGAGCAACTAATGAAAAACTGTTTTTT | CASSLGGATNEKLFF
TRBJ2-1 | TRBV7-7 | TRBD2 | NA | TGTGCTAGCAGCTCCTTAGCGGGAGGCCATGACAATGAGCAGTTCTTC | CASSSLAGGHDNEQFF
TRBJ2-1 | TRBV7-2 | TRBD2 | NA | TGTGCCAGCAGCCCTAGCGGGGGGGTAGGTGAGCAGTTCTTC | CASSPSGGVGEQFF
TRBJ1-2 | TRBV7-2 | TRBD1 | NA | TGTGCCAGCAGCTCTCGACAGGGGCGGGCCGGCTACACCTTC | CASSSRQGRAGYTF
TRBJ2-3 | TRBV3-1/TRBV3-2 | NA | NA | TGTGCCAGCAGCCAACCGGGGAGCACAGATACGCAGTATTTT | CASSQPGSTDTQYF
TRBJ2-7 | TRBV5-1 | TRBD1 | NA | TGCGCCAGCAGCTTGCTGGCGGGACAGGGGATCCGCTACGAGCAGTACTTC | CASSLLAGQGIRYEQYF
TRBJ2-1 | TRBV4-1 | TRBD2 | NA | TGCGCCAGCAGCCACGGACTAGCGGGAGGTAGTGAGCAGTTCTTC | CASSHGLAGGSEQFF
TRBJ2-3 | TRBV28 | TRBD2 | NA | TGTGCCAGCAGCGCCTGGACTAGCGGGGGGGACACAGATACGCAGTATTTT | CASSAWTSGGDTDTQYF
TRBJ2-5 | TRBV19 | NA | NA | TGTGCCAGTAGAGAGGGATATCAGGCGTTAGGAGAGACCCAGTACTTC | CASREGYQALGETQYF
TRBJ2-2 | TRBV5-1 | TRBD2 | NA | TGCGCCAGCAGCTTGGAACCTAGCGGGAACACCGGGGAGCTGTTTTTT | CASSLEPSGNTGELFF
TRBJ1-2 | TRBV7-9 | NA | NA | TGTGCCAGCAGCTTAACAGGGATCAGGAGCTATGGCTACACCTTC | CASSLTGIRSYGYTF
TRBJ1-2 | TRBV6-2/TRBV6-3 | TRBD1 | NA | TGTGCCAGCAGTCCCACTCGGGACAGGGGCAATGGCTACACCTTC | CASSPTRDRGNGYTF
TRBJ1-3 | TRBV7-9 | TRBD1 | once | TGTGCCAGCAGCTTAGCGGGGTCAGGGGGCTCCGGAAACACCATATATTTT | CASSLAGSGGSGNTIYF
TRBJ2-7 | TRBV5-4 | TRBD1 | few | TGTGCCAGCAGCTTAATTTCCCTCGCGGGACAGGGGCCCGAGCAGTACTTC | CASSLISLAGQGPEQYF